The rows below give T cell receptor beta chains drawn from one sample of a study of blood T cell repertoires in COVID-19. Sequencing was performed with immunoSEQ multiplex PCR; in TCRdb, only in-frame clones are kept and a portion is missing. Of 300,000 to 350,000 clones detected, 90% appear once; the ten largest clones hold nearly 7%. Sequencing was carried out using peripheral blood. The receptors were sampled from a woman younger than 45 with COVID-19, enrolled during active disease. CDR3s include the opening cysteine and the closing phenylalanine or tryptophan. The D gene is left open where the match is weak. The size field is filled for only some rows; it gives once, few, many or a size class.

CDR3aa: CASRSGVDEKLFF
CDR3nt: TGTGCCAGCCGGTCGGGGGTGGATGAAAAACTGTTTTTT
d_gene: .
v_gene: TRBV6-5
j_gene: TRBJ1-4
abundance: .

CDR3aa: CASSSRQEIYEQYF
CDR3nt: TGTGCCAGCAGCTCCCGACAGGAAATCTACGAGCAGTACTTC
d_gene: .
v_gene: TRBV13
j_gene: TRBJ2-7
abundance: .

CDR3aa: CASSFSLMGEVGRTHSTDTQYF
CDR3nt: TGTGCCAGCAGTTTCTCTTTAATGGGGGAGGTGGGCCGGACACATAGCACAGATACGCAGTATTTT
d_gene: .
v_gene: TRBV28
j_gene: TRBJ2-3
abundance: once

CDR3aa: CASSKGGVQGCVYGYTF
CDR3nt: TGTGCCAGCAGCAAAGGGGGTGTCCAGGGGTGTGTATATGGCTACACCTTC
d_gene: .
v_gene: TRBV21-1
j_gene: TRBJ1-2
abundance: .

CDR3aa: CASTRTGAYEQYF
CDR3nt: TGTGCCAGCACCCGGACAGGGGCCTACGAGCAGTACTTC
d_gene: TRBD1
v_gene: TRBV6-5
j_gene: TRBJ2-7
abundance: .

CDR3aa: CASSVLAGGSTDTQYF
CDR3nt: TGTGCCAGCAGTGTTCTAGCGGGAGGAAGCACAGATACGCAGTATTTT
d_gene: TRBD2
v_gene: TRBV27
j_gene: TRBJ2-3
abundance: .

CDR3aa: CATSEGLAGADTQYF
CDR3nt: TGTGCCACCAGCGAGGGGCTAGCGGGAGCAGATACGCAGTATTTT
d_gene: TRBD2
v_gene: TRBV15
j_gene: TRBJ2-3
abundance: .

CDR3aa: CASSTPRGHGYTF
CDR3nt: TGTGCCAGTAGTACTCCGCGAGGGCATGGCTACACCTTC
d_gene: .
v_gene: TRBV19
j_gene: TRBJ1-2
abundance: .

CDR3aa: CASSPGQGREQYF
CDR3nt: TGTGCCAGCAGCCCGGGACAGGGCCGCGAGCAGTACTTC
d_gene: TRBD1
v_gene: TRBV6-6
j_gene: TRBJ2-7
abundance: .

CDR3aa: CASRPGTSGRAAHEQYF
CDR3nt: TGTGCCAGCAGACCCGGGACTAGCGGGAGGGCCGCACACGAGCAGTACTTC
d_gene: TRBD2
v_gene: TRBV2
j_gene: TRBJ2-7
abundance: few

CDR3aa: CASSYSRGTPEKLFF
CDR3nt: TGTGCCAGCAGTTACTCGAGAGGCACGCCTGAAAAACTGTTTTTT
d_gene: .
v_gene: TRBV6-5
j_gene: TRBJ1-4
abundance: once

CDR3aa: CASSGGRADQETQYF
CDR3nt: TGCGCCAGCAGCGGGGGGAGGGCCGACCAAGAGACCCAGTACTTC
d_gene: TRBD2
v_gene: TRBV5-1
j_gene: TRBJ2-5
abundance: .

CDR3aa: CASTQTGGMNTEAFF
CDR3nt: TGCGCCAGCACGCAAACAGGGGGCATGAACACTGAAGCTTTCTTT
d_gene: TRBD1
v_gene: TRBV5-1
j_gene: TRBJ1-1
abundance: .

CDR3aa: CASSLVLAGGATDTQYF
CDR3nt: TGCGCCAGCAGCCTAGTACTAGCGGGAGGGGCCACAGATACGCAGTATTTT
d_gene: TRBD2
v_gene: TRBV4-1
j_gene: TRBJ2-3
abundance: .

CDR3aa: CASSEAGQAYGYTF
CDR3nt: TGTGCCAGCAGTGAAGCGGGCCAAGCATATGGCTACACCTTC
d_gene: .
v_gene: TRBV6-1
j_gene: TRBJ1-2
abundance: .

CDR3aa: CASSFLYPGEQFF
CDR3nt: TGTGCCAGCAGCTTCCTATACCCGGGTGAGCAGTTCTTC
d_gene: .
v_gene: TRBV11-2
j_gene: TRBJ2-1
abundance: once

CDR3aa: CASSLIDRSEAFF
CDR3nt: TGTGCCAGCAGCTTAATCGACAGGAGTGAAGCTTTCTTT
d_gene: .
v_gene: TRBV7-8
j_gene: TRBJ1-1
abundance: .

CDR3aa: CASSVGTVSTDTQYF
CDR3nt: TGTGCCAGCAGTGTCGGGACAGTCAGCACAGATACGCAGTATTTT
d_gene: TRBD1
v_gene: TRBV6-4
j_gene: TRBJ2-3
abundance: few

CDR3aa: CASSLLAGGGNEQFF
CDR3nt: TGTGCCAGCAGCTTATTAGCGGGAGGAGGCAATGAGCAGTTCTTC
d_gene: TRBD2
v_gene: TRBV28
j_gene: TRBJ2-1
abundance: .

CDR3aa: CASSPPIGLAGVNEQFF
CDR3nt: TGTGCCAGCAGCCCCCCAATCGGACTAGCGGGAGTCAATGAGCAGTTCTTC
d_gene: TRBD2
v_gene: TRBV3-1/TRBV3-2
j_gene: TRBJ2-1
abundance: .

CDR3aa: CASSFGELTGNTIYF
CDR3nt: TGTGCCAGCAGCTTTGGGGAGCTGACTGGAAACACCATATATTTT
d_gene: .
v_gene: TRBV7-9
j_gene: TRBJ1-3
abundance: .

CDR3aa: CASNPRQGGYGYTF
CDR3nt: TGTGCCAGCAATCCTAGACAGGGGGGCTATGGCTACACCTTC
d_gene: TRBD1
v_gene: TRBV6-5
j_gene: TRBJ1-2
abundance: .

CDR3aa: CASSTPRLAGDVEQYF
CDR3nt: TGTGCCAGCAGCACACCCCGACTAGCGGGAGATGTCGAGCAGTACTTC
d_gene: TRBD2
v_gene: TRBV6-2/TRBV6-3
j_gene: TRBJ2-7
abundance: .